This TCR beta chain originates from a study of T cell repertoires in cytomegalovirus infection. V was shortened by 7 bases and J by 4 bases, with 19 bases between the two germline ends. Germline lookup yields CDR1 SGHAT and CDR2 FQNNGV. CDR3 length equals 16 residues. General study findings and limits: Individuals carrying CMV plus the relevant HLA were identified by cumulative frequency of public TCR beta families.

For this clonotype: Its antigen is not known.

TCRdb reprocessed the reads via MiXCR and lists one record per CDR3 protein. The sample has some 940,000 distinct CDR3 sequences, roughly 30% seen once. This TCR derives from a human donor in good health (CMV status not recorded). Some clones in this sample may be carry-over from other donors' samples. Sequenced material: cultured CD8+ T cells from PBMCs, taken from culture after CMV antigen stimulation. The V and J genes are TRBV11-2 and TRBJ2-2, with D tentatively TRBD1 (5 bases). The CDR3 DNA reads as TGTGCCAGCAAACCCCTTCGCAGGGTGAGCACCGGGGAGCTGTTTTTT. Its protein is CASKPLRRVSTGELFF.